The clone carrying this T cell receptor (beta chain) was picked up many times. Its antigen is undetermined. This sample's time point: longitudinal time-point 2. The data were taken from a study of neurological immune-mediated disorders. Study-level points and caveats: The absence of shared CDR3 amino acid sequences among expanded clones across subjects suggests private repertoires in all groups.

TCRdb re-analysed the 5' RACE reads in MiXCR, keeping a single row per CDR3 protein. The sample includes approximately 31,000 distinct CDR3 sequences, around an eighth of them seen just once. The receptor's source is a woman aged 35 to 49 in good health. Sequencing was carried out using PBMCs.

Here the CDR3 reads CASSQGADPSTDTQYF. DNA for the CDR3: TGTGCCAGCAGCCAAGGAGCGGATCCCAGCACAGATACGCAGTATTTT. This chain connects TRBV3-1 to TRBJ2-3; D possibly corresponds to TRBD2 (5 bases). The CDR3 contains 16 residues. Trimming removed 1 base from V and 0 bases from J, with 11 bases in between. The germline V gene encodes CDR1 LGHDT and CDR2 YNNKEL (reference sequence).